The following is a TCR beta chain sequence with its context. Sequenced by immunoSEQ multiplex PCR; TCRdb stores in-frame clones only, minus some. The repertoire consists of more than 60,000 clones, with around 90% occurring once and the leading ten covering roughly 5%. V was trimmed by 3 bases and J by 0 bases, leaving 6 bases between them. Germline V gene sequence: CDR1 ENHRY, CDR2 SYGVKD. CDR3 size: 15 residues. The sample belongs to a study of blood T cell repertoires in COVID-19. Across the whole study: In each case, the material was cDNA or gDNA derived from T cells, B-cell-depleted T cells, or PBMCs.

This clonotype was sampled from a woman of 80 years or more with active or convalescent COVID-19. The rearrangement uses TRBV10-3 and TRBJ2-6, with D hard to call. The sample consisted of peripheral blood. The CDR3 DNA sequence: TGTGCCATCAGTGACACCGGCTCTGGGGCCAACGTCCTGACTTTC. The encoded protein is CAISDTGSGANVLTF.